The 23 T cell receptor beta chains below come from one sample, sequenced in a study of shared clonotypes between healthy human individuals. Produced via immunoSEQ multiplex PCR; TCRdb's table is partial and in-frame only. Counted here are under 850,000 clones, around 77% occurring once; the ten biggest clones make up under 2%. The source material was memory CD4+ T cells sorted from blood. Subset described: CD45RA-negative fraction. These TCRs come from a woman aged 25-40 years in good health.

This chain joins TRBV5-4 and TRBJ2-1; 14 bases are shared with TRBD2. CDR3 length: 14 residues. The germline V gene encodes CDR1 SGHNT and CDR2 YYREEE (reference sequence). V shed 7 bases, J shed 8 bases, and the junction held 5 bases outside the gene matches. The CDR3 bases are TGTGCCAGCCCCGGGACTAGCGGGGGCGATGAGCAGTTCTTC. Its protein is CASPGTSGGDEQFF.

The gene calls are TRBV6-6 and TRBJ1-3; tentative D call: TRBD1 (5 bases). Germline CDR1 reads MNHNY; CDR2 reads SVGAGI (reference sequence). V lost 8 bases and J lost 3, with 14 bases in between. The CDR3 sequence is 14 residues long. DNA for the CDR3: TGTGCCAGCCGGGGACGGAGCGATGGAAACACCATATATTTT. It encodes CASRGRSDGNTIYF.

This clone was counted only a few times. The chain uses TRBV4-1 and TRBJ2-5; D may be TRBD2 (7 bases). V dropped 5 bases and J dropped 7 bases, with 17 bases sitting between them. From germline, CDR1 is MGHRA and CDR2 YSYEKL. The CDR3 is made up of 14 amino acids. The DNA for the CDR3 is TGCGCCAGCAGCTACACAGGGAGGGGGGGGACCCAGTACTTC. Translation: CASSYTGRGGTQYF.

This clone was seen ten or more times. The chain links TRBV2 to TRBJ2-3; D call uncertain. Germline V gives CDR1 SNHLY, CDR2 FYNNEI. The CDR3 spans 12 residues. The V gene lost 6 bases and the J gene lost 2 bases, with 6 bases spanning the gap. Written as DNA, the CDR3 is TGTGCCAGCAGGGTAGACACAGATACGCAGTATTTT. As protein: CASRVDTDTQYF.

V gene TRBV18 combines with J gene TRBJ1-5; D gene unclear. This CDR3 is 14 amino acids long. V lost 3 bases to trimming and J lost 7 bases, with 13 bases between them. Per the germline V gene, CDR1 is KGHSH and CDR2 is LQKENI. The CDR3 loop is CASSPDALGQPQHF. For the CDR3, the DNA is TGTGCCAGCTCACCGGACGCCCTCGGGCAGCCCCAGCATTTT.

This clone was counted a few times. The CDR3 DNA follows: TGTGCCAGCAGGCACAGGGATTTTTATGGCTACACCTTC. It codes for CASRHRDFYGYTF. This chain joins TRBV6-1 and TRBJ1-2; TRBD1 might be the D (6 bases). CDR1 is MNHNS, CDR2 SASEGT, per germline. Trimming left V 6 bases short and J 5 bases short, with 13 bases between. The length of the CDR3 is 13 residues.

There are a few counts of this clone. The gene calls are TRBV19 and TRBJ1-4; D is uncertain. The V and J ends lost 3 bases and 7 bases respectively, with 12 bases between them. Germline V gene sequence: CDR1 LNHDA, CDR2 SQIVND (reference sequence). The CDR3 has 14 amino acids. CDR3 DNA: TGTGCCAGTAGTATTAGACCAGATTCTGAAAAACTGTTTTTT. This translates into CASSIRPDSEKLFF.

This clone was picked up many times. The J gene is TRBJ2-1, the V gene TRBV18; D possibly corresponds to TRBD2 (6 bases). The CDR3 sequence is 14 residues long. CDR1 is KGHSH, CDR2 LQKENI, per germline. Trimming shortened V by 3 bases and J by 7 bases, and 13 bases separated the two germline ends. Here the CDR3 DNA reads TGTGCCAGCTCACCCCAAACGGGACTTAATGAGCAGTTCTTC. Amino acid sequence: CASSPQTGLNEQFF. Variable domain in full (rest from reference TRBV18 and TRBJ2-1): NAGVMQNPRHLVRRRGQEARLRCSPMKGHSHVYWYRQLPEEGLKFMVYLQKENIIDESGMPKERFSAEFPKEGPSILRIQQVVRGDSAAYFCASSPQTGLNEQFFGPGTRLTVL.

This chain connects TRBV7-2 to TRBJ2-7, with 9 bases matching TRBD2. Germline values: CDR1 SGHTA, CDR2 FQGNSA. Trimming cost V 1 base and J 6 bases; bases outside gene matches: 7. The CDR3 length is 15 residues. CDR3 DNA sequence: TGTGCCAGCAGCTTAGTGGGACTAGCAACTCGCGAGCAGTACTTC. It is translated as CASSLVGLATREQYF.

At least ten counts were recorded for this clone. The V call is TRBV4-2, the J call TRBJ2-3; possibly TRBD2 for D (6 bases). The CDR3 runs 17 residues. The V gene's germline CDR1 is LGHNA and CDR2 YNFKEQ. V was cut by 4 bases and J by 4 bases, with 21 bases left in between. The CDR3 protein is CASSLDGPGGTADTQYF. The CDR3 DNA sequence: TGTGCCAGCAGCCTAGATGGTCCGGGCGGGACGGCAGATACGCAGTATTTT.

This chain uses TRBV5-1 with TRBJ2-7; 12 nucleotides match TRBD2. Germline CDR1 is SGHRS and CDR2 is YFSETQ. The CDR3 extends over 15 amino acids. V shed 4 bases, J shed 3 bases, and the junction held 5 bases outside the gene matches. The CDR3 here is CASSTGGLAGYEQYF. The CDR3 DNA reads TGCGCCAGCAGCACCGGGGGACTAGCGGGCTACGAGCAGTACTTC.

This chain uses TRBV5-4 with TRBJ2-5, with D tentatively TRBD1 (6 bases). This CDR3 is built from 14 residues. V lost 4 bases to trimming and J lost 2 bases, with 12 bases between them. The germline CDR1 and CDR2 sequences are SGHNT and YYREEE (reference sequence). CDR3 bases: TGTGCCAGCAGCGCCGGACAGAGGCAAGAGACCCAGTACTTC. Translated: CASSAGQRQETQYF.

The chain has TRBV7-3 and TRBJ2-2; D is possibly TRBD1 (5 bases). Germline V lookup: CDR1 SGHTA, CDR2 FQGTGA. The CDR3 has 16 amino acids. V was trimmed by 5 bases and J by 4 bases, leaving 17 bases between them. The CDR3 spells CASSIVGQFGTGELFF. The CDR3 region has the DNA TGTGCCAGCAGCATAGTGGGGCAGTTCGGCACCGGGGAGCTGTTTTTT.

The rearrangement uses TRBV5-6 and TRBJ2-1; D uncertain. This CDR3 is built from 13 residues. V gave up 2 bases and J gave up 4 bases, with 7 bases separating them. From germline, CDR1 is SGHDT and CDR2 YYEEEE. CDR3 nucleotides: TGTGCCAGCAGCTTTTGGGGATACAATGAGCAGTTCTTC. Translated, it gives CASSFWGYNEQFF.

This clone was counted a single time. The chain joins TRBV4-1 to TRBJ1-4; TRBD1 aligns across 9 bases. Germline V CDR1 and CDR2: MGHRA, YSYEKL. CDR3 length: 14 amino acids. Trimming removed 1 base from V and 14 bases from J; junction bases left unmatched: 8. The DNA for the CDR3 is TGCGCCAGCAGCCAAGTGAGGGACAGGGTAGAGCTGTTTTTT. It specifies CASSQVRDRVELFF.

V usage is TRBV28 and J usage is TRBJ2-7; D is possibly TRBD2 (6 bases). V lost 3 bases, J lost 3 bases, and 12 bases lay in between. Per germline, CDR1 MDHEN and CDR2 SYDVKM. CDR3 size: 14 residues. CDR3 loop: CASSFGGHRYEQYF. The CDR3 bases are TGTGCCAGCAGTTTTGGAGGGCACCGCTACGAGCAGTACTTC.

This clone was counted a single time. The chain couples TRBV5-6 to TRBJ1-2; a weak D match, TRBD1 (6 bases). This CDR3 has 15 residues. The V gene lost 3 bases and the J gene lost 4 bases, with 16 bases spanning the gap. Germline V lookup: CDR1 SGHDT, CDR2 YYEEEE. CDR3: CASSSAGGARYGYTF. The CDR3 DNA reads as TGTGCCAGCAGCTCCGCTGGGGGCGCTCGCTATGGCTACACCTTC.

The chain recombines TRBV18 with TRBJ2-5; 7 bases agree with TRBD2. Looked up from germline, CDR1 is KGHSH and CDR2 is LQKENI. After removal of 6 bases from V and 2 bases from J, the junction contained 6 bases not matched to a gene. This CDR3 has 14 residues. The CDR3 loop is CASSSPGGQETQYF. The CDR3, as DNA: TGTGCCAGCTCCTCGCCCGGGGGGCAAGAGACCCAGTACTTC.

CDR3 residues: CASSRYVLYEQYF. The CDR3 DNA sequence: TGTGCCAGCAGCCGCTACGTTCTCTACGAGCAGTACTTC. The chain uses TRBV7-9 and TRBJ2-7; D is ambiguous. CDR1 is SEHNR and CDR2 is FQNEAQ in the germline V gene (reference sequence). This CDR3 comprises 13 residues. Between the trimmed V and J ends, which lost 5 bases and 3 bases, there was a span of 11 bases.

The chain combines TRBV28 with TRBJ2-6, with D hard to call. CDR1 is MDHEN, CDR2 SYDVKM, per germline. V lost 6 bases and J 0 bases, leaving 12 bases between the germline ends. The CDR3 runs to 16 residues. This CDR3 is CASRKDAHSGANVLTF. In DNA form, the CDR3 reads TGTGCCAGCAGGAAGGACGCCCACTCTGGGGCCAACGTCCTGACTTTC.

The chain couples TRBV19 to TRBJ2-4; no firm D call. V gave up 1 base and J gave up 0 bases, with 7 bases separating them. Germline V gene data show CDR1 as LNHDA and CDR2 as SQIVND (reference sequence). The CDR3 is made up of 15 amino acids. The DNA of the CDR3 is TGTGCCAGTAGTATAGGGACCCTAGCCAAAAACATTCAGTACTTC. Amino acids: CASSIGTLAKNIQYF. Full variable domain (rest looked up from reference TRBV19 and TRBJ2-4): DGGITQSPKYLFRKEGQNVTLSCEQNLNHDAMYWYRQDPGQGLRLIYYSQIVNDFQKGDIAEGYSVSREKKESFPLTVTSAQKNPTAFYLCASSIGTLAKNIQYFGAGTRLSVL.

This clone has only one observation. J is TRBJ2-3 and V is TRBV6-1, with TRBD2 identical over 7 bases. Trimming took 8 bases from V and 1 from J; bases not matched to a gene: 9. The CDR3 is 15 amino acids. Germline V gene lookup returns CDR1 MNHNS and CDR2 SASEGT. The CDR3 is CASSARLAGTDTQYF. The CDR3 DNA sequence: TGTGCCAGCTCAGCAAGGCTAGCGGGCACAGATACGCAGTATTTT.

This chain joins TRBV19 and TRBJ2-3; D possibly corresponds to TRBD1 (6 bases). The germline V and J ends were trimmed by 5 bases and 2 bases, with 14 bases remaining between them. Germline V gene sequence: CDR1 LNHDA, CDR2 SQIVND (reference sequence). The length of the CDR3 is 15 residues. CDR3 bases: TGTGCCAGTAGTCGTAAGACAGGAAACACAGATACGCAGTATTTT. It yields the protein CASSRKTGNTDTQYF.